One and the same sample provided the 11 T cell receptor beta chains below, sequenced in a study of T cell responses to AZD1222 COVID-19 vaccine. The method was immunoSEQ multiplex PCR; TCRdb's version includes in-frame clones alone and lacks a portion of them. Seen here are some 120,000 clones, 88% observed once, and the top ten hold approximately 10%. The specimen comprised peripheral blood, sampled on day 0 of AZD1222 vaccination. These receptors all stem from an adult in good health.

Only one count was recorded for this clone. This chain connects TRBV5-6 to TRBJ2-7; weak D call: TRBD2 (7 bases). Germline V gene data show CDR1 as SGHDT and CDR2 as YYEEEE. Deletions cut 1 base from V and 2 bases from J, with 13 bases between. This CDR3 region has 15 residues. DNA for the CDR3: TGTGCCAGCAGCTTGTTCGGGGGGCGCCCCTACGAGCAGTACTTC. This translates into CASSLFGGRPYEQYF.

In this sample, this clone turned up once. This chain uses TRBV27 with TRBJ1-1; D is undetermined. This CDR3 has 15 amino acids. Germline V lookup: CDR1 MNHEY, CDR2 SMNVEV (reference sequence). Trimming removed 6 bases at V and 4 bases at J, with 18 bases between. In DNA form, the CDR3 reads TGTGCCAGCAGAGGGCCAGGATTTGTAGGCACTGAAGCTTTCTTT. Its translation: CASRGPGFVGTEAFF.

The V gene is TRBV7-2, the J gene TRBJ1-1; D not resolved. V gave up 7 bases and J gave up 0 bases, with 12 bases separating them. CDR1 is SGHTA, CDR2 FQGNSA, per germline. The length of the CDR3 is 14 residues. The CDR3 nucleotides read TGTGCCAGCACCTCCTGGGCGTTGAACACTGAAGCTTTCTTT. This translates into CASTSWALNTEAFF.

The chain uses TRBV11-3 and TRBJ2-5; 10 positions match TRBD2. The germline V gene encodes CDR1 SGHNT and CDR2 YENEEA. The CDR3 has 14 residues. V trimming: 4 bases; J trimming: 5 bases; junction bases outside the gene matches: 4. This chain's CDR3 is CASSSPTSGETQYF. In nucleotides, the CDR3 is TGTGCCAGCAGCTCCCCGACTAGCGGGGAGACCCAGTACTTC.

The V gene is TRBV2, the J gene TRBJ2-1, with D perhaps matching TRBD2 (6 bases). V lost 3 bases and J lost 2, with 11 bases in between. Per germline, CDR1 SNHLY and CDR2 FYNNEI. This CDR3 contains 15 residues. CDR3 DNA: TGTGCCAGCAGTGATAGACTAGGCGCCTACAATGAGCAGTTCTTC. This sequence encodes CASSDRLGAYNEQFF.

The V call is TRBV9, the J call TRBJ2-5; 7 nucleotides line up with TRBD1. The germline V gene has CDR1 SGDLS and CDR2 YYNGEE. The CDR3 length is 15 residues. Trimming removed 1 base from V and 3 bases from J; junction bases left unmatched: 6. DNA of the CDR3: TGTGCCAGCAGCGTATCTAGACAGGGAGAAGAGACCCAGTACTTC. Residues: CASSVSRQGEETQYF.

This clone was seen only a few times. This chain connects TRBV28 to TRBJ1-2; perhaps TRBD1 as D (5 bases). This CDR3 is 15 amino acids long. Germline CDR1 and CDR2: MDHEN and SYDVKM. Trimming removed 1 base at V and 0 bases at J, with 9 bases between. The CDR3 loop is CASSLSGKANYGYTF. CDR3 nucleotides: TGTGCCAGCAGTTTATCAGGGAAAGCTAACTATGGCTACACCTTC.

The J gene is TRBJ1-5, the V gene TRBV5-4; D call uncertain. V lost 1 base and J lost 0, with 5 bases in between. There are 14 residues in the CDR3. Germline-derived CDR1 and CDR2 are SGHNT and YYREEE (reference sequence). CDR3 in DNA: TGTGCCAGCAGCTTGAAGGATAGCAATCAGCCCCAGCATTTT. Its protein product is CASSLKDSNQPQHF.

The V and J genes are TRBV6-5 and TRBJ2-7, with no clear D. Trimming removed 0 bases at V and 3 bases at J, with 9 bases between. The CDR3 extends over 14 amino acids. Germline V lookup: CDR1 MNHEY, CDR2 SVGAGI. In nucleotides, the CDR3 is TGTGCCAGCAGTTACTCTGATTCGGGCTACGAGCAGTACTTC. Translation gives CASSYSDSGYEQYF.

The chain joins TRBV9 to TRBJ2-7, with TRBD2 identical over 9 bases. This CDR3 is 17 amino acids long. Trimming took 2 bases from V and 0 from J; bases not matched to a gene: 9. CDR1 is SGDLS, CDR2 YYNGEE, per germline. The CDR3 spells CASSVGTSQLNSYEQYF. DNA of the CDR3: TGTGCCAGCAGCGTGGGGACTAGCCAACTGAACTCCTACGAGCAGTACTTC.

The chain recombines TRBV3-1 (or the pseudogene TRBV3-2) with TRBJ1-3; no reliable D call. CDR3 length: 16 amino acids. Trimming cost V 0 bases and J 6 bases, with 15 bases left between them. The germline gives CDR1 LGHDT, CDR2 YNNKEL (reference sequence). In DNA, the CDR3 is TGTGCCAGCAGCCAAGATGAGTTCTCTCTGGAAAACACCATATATTTT. Translated, it gives CASSQDEFSLENTIYF.